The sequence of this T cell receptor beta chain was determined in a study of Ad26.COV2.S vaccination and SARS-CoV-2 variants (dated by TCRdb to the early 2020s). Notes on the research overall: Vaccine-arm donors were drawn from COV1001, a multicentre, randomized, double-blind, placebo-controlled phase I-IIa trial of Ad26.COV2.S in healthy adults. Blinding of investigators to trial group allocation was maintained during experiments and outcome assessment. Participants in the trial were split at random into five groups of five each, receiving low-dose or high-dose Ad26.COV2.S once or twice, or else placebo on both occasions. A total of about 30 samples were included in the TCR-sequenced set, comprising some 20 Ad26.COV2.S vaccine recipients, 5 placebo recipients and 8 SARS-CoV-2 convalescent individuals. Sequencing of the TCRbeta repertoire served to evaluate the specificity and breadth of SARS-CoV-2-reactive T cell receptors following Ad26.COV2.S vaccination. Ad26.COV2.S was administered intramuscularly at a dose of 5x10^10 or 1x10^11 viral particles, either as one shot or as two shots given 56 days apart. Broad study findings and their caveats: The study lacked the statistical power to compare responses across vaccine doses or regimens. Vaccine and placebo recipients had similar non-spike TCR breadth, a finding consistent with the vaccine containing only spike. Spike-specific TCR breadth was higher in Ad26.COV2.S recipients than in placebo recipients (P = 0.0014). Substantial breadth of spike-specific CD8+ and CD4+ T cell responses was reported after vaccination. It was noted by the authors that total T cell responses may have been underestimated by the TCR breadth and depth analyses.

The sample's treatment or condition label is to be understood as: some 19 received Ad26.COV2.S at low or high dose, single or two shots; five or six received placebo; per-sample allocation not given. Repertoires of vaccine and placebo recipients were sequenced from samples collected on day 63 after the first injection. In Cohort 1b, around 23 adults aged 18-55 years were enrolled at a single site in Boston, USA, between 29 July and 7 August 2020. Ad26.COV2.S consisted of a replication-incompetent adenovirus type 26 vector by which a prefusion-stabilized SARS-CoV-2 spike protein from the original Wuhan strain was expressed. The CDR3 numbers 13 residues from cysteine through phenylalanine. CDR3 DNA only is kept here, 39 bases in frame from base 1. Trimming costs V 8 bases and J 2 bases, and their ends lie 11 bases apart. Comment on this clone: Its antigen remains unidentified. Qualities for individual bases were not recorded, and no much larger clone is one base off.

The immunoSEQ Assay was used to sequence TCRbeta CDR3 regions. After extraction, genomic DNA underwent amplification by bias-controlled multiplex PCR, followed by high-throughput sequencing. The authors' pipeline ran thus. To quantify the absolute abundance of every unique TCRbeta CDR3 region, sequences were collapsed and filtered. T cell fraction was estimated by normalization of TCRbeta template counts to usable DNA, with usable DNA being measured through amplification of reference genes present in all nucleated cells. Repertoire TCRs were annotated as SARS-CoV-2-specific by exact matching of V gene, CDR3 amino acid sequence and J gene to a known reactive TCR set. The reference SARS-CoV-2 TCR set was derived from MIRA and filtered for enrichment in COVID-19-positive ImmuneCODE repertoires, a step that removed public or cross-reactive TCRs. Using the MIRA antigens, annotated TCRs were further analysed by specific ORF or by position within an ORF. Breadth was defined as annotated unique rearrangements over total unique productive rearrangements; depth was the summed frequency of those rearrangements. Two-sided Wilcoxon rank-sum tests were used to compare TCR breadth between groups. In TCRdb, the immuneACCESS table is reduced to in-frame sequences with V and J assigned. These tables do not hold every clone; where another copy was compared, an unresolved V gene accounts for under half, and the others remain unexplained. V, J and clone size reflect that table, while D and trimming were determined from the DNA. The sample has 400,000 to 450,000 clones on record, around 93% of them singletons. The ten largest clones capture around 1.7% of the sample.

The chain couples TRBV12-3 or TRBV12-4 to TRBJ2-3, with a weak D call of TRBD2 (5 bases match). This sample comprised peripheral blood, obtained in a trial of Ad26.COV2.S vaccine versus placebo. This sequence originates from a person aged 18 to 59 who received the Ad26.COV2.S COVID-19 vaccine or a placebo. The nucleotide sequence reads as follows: TGTGCCAGCGGCAGCGGTTTCACAGATACGCAGTATTTT. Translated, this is CASGSGFTDTQYF.